This section outlines one TCR beta chain sequence together with its context. Together with a sample-barcoded 5' primer, a J-beta primer mix was included in a second PCR lasting roughly 6 to 12 cycles. TCRdb processed the 5' RACE reads anew with MiXCR; each CDR3 protein has one entry. This table holds roughly 680,000 distinct CDR3 sequences, roughly 20% found once. This sample is part of a study of blood T cells in healthy people across ages. The CDR3 runs to 15 residues. J was trimmed by 0 bases and V by 1 base; bases with no gene match: 0. Germline values: CDR1 MDHEN, CDR2 SYDVKM. The chain couples TRBV28 to TRBJ2-5, with 9 bases that match TRBD2. Specimen: blood. This sequence originates from a man between 65 and 79 years old in good health. CDR3 coding DNA: TGTGCCAGCAGTTTATTAGCGGGAGACCAAGAGACCCAGTACTTC. Amino acid sequence: CASSLLAGDQETQYF.